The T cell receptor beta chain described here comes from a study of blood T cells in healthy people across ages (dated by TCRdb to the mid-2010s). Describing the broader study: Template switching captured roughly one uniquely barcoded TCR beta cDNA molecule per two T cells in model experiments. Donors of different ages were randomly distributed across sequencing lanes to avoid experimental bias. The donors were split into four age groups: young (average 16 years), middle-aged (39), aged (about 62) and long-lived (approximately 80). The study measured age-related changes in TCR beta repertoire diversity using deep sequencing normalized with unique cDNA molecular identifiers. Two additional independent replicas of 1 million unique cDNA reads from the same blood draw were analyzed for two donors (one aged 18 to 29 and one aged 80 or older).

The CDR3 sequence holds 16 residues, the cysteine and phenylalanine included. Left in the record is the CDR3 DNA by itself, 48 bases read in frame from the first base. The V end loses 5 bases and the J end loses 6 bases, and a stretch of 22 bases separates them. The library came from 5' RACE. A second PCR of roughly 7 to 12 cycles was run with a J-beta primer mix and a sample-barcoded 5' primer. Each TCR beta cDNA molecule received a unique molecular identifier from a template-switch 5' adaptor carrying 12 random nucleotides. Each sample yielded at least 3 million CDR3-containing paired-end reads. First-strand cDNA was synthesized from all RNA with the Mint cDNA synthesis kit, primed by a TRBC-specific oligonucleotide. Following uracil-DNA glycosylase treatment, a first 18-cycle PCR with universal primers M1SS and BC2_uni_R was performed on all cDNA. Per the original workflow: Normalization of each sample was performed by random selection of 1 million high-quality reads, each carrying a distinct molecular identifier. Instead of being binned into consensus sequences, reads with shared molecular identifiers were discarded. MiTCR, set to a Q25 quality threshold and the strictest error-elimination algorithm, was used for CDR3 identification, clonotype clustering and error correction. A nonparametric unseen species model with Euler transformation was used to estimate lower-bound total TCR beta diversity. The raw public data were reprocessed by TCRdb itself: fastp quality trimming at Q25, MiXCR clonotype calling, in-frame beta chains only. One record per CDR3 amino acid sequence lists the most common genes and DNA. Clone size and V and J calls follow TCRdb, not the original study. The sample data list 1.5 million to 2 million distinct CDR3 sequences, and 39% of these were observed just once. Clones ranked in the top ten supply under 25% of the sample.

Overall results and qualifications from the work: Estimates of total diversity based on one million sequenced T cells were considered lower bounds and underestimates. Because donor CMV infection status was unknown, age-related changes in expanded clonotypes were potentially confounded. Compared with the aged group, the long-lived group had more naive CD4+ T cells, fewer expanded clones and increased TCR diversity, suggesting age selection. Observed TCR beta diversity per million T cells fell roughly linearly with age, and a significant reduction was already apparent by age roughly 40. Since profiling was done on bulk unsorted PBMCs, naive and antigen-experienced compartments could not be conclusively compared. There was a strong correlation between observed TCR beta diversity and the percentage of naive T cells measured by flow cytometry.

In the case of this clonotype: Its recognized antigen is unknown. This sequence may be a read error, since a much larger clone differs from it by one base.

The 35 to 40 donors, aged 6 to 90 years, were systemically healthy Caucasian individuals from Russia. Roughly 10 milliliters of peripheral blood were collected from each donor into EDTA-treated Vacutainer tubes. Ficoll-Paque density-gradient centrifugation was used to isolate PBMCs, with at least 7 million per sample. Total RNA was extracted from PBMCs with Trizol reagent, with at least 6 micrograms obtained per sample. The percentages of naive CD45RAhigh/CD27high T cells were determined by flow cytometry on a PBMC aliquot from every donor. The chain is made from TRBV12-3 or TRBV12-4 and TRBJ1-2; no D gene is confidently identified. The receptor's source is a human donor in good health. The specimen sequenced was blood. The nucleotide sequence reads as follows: TGTGCCAGCAGTCCCCCCCCCGGCGCGGCGATCCATGGCTACACCTTC. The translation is CASSPPPGAAIHGYTF.